The 21 T cell receptor beta chains below were found in one sample sequenced in a study of T cell responses to AZD1222 COVID-19 vaccine. The assay was immunoSEQ multiplex PCR, and TCRdb's table has in-frame clones only and misses some. The sample includes approximately 150,000 clones, approximately 94% of them seen just once. Sequences were derived from peripheral blood, sampled 28 days after the second AZD1222 dose. These receptors all come from an adult who received the AZD1222 COVID-19 vaccine.

This clone was seen once. V is TRBV7-2 and J is TRBJ2-7, with D tentatively TRBD2 (6 bases). V lost 4 bases and J 0 bases, leaving 10 bases between the germline ends. Germline lookup yields CDR1 SGHTA and CDR2 FQGNSA. There are 14 residues in the CDR3. The CDR3 spells CASSSSEISYEQYF. The CDR3 region has the DNA TGTGCCAGCAGCTCTAGCGAGATCTCCTACGAGCAGTACTTC.

This chain joins TRBV3-1 (or the pseudogene TRBV3-2) and TRBJ1-5; TRBD1 might be the D (6 bases). The CDR3 extends over 16 amino acids. Trimming pared 1 base from V and 2 bases from J, leaving 12 bases between. CDR1 and CDR2 from the germline V gene are LGHDT and YNNKEL (reference sequence). The CDR3 loop reads CASSQGGLMGNQPQHF. The CDR3, as DNA: TGTGCCAGCAGCCAAGGGGGGCTGATGGGCAATCAGCCCCAGCATTTT.

The V gene is TRBV9, the J gene TRBJ2-1, with 8 positions matching TRBD2. With 4 bases clipped from V and 8 bases from J, the junction kept 5 bases outside the gene matches. The CDR3 loop spans 13 amino acids. Germline V gene data show CDR1 as SGDLS and CDR2 as YYNGEE. The CDR3 sequence: CASSSGGLDEQFF. CDR3 in DNA: TGTGCCAGCAGCTCGGGGGGGTTGGATGAGCAGTTCTTC.

The rearrangement joins TRBV12-3 or TRBV12-4 to TRBJ1-5; no reliable D call. The CDR3 covers 12 residues. The V and J ends lost 2 bases and 5 bases respectively, with 4 bases between them. The chain's CDR3 is CASSLYDQPQHF. DNA of the CDR3: TGTGCCAGCAGTTTATACGATCAGCCCCAGCATTTT.

The chain couples TRBV19 to TRBJ1-1; the D gene is possibly TRBD1 (5 bases). CDR1 is LNHDA and CDR2 is SQIVND in the germline V gene (reference sequence). V was clipped by 5 bases and J by 3 bases, with 13 bases between them. The CDR3 is 14 amino acids. The CDR3 sequence: CASSPSDRYTEAFF. The DNA of the CDR3 is TGTGCCAGTAGTCCGTCCGACAGATACACTGAAGCTTTCTTT. Combining the CDR3 with reference TRBV19 and TRBJ1-1 gives the whole variable domain DGGITQSPKYLFRKEGQNVTLSCEQNLNHDAMYWYRQDPGQGLRLIYYSQIVNDFQKGDIAEGYSVSREKKESFPLTVTSAQKNPTAFYLCASSPSDRYTEAFFGQGTRLTVV.

V gene TRBV10-3 combines with J gene TRBJ1-4; 8 positions agree with TRBD1. The CDR3 sequence is 13 residues long. Germline loops: CDR1 ENHRY, CDR2 SYGVKD. V lost 11 bases to trimming and J lost 5 bases; unmatched junction nucleotides: 7. The CDR3 bases are TGTGCCGCCGGACAGGGAGAGAATGAAAAACTGTTTTTT. Translation: CAAGQGENEKLFF.

The V call is TRBV6-5, the J call TRBJ1-4; TRBD1 agrees at 7 bases. V trimming: 5 bases; J trimming: 12 bases; junction bases outside the gene matches: 12. The CDR3 is 14 amino acids. Per the germline V gene, CDR1 is MNHEY and CDR2 is SVGAGI. CDR3 residues: CASSQKGRGTELFF. The CDR3 region has the DNA TGTGCCAGCAGTCAGAAGGGGAGGGGGACAGAACTGTTTTTT.

The chain joins TRBV7-6 to TRBJ1-3; weak D call: TRBD1 (5 bases). Germline CDR1 and CDR2: SGHVS and FNYEAQ. The CDR3 covers 15 residues. With 3 bases removed from V and 4 bases from J, the gap between germline ends came to 13 bases. CDR3 residues: CASSLSRDEGNTIYF. Written as DNA, the CDR3 is TGTGCCAGCAGCTTGTCCCGGGACGAGGGAAACACCATATATTTT.

The chain uses TRBV18 and TRBJ1-3; D might be TRBD1 (6 bases). Deletions cut 2 bases from V and 1 base from J, with 15 bases between. The germline gives CDR1 KGHSH, CDR2 LQKENI. CDR3 length equals 17 residues. The CDR3 region has the DNA TGTGCCAGCTCACCAGACAGGTCCGACCCATCTGGAAACACCATATATTTT. This encodes CASSPDRSDPSGNTIYF.

The chain links TRBV29-1 to TRBJ1-3, with D unresolved. Between the trimmed V and J ends, which lost 4 bases and 0 bases, there was a span of 10 bases. The CDR3 length is 14 residues. Germline V CDR1 and CDR2: SQVTM, ANQGSEA. CDR3 nucleotides: TGCAGCGTTGTCGGTCCGAGCTCTGGAAACACCATATATTTT. It codes for CSVVGPSSGNTIYF.

The J gene is TRBJ2-1, the V gene TRBV11-2; 9 bases match TRBD2. Germline V gene sequence: CDR1 SGHAT, CDR2 FQNNGV. CDR3 length equals 15 residues. V lost 4 bases, J lost 4 bases, and 5 bases stayed unmatched. The CDR3 nucleotides read TGTGCCAGCAGCTCCCTAGCGGGGACTTACAATGAGCAGTTCTTC. It codes for CASSSLAGTYNEQFF.

This chain uses TRBV27 with TRBJ1-5, with TRBD1 as a possible D gene (5 bases). The germline gives CDR1 MNHEY, CDR2 SMNVEV (reference sequence). The V and J ends lost 8 bases and 1 base respectively, with 15 bases between them. The length of the CDR3 is 15 residues. In DNA form, the CDR3 reads TGTGCCAGCCAATCGCAGGGTCCGAGCAATCAGCCCCAGCATTTT. Residues: CASQSQGPSNQPQHF.

This sequence joins TRBV30 and TRBJ1-3; D is unclear. The V gene lost 5 bases and the J gene lost 2 bases, with 13 bases spanning the gap. This CDR3 has 14 residues. CDR1 is GTSNPN, CDR2 SVGIG, per germline (reference sequence). The CDR3 sequence: CAWQTETPGNTIYF. DNA of the CDR3: TGTGCCTGGCAGACGGAAACTCCTGGAAACACCATATATTTT. Looking up the rest from reference TRBV30 and TRBJ1-3 gives the full variable domain: SQTIHQWPATLVQPVGSPLSLECTVEGTSNPNLYWYRQAAGRGLQLLFYSVGIGQISSEVPQNLSASRPQDRQFILSSKKLLLSDSGFYLCAWQTETPGNTIYFGEGSWLTVV.

This rearrangement joins TRBV6-2 or TRBV6-3 to TRBJ1-1, with no clear D. V gave up 2 bases and J gave up 0 bases, with 13 bases separating them. The CDR3 spans 16 residues. Per the germline V gene, CDR1 is MNHEY and CDR2 is SVGEGT. In DNA form, the CDR3 reads TGTGCCAGCAGTTACCTGGTGACACTAATGAACACTGAAGCTTTCTTT. Protein product: CASSYLVTLMNTEAFF.

V gene TRBV7-2 combines with J gene TRBJ2-7; 12 bases line up with TRBD2. Per the germline V gene, CDR1 is SGHTA and CDR2 is FQGNSA. Trimming at V came to 5 bases and at J to 3 bases, leaving 11 bases not matched to a gene. This CDR3 has 17 residues. The chain's CDR3 is CASSPGLAGTGSYEQYF. CDR3 nucleotide sequence: TGTGCCAGCAGCCCCGGACTAGCGGGAACGGGTAGCTACGAGCAGTACTTC.

V is TRBV5-6 and J is TRBJ2-7; tentative D call: TRBD2 (6 bases). V lost 4 bases and J lost 6, with 23 bases in between. Germline assignment: CDR1 SGHDT and CDR2 YYEEEE. The CDR3 runs to 16 residues. The CDR3: CASSALLTTGRLEQYF. The CDR3 coding sequence is TGTGCCAGCAGCGCCCTACTGACTACCGGGAGACTCGAGCAGTACTTC.

This clone was seen a single time. The gene calls are TRBV6-5 and TRBJ1-6; TRBD1 matches 7 bases. The V and J ends lost 7 bases and 6 bases, in that order; junction bases with no gene match: 6. In germline, CDR1 is MNHEY, CDR2 SVGAGI. This CDR3 has 14 residues. The CDR3 sequence is CASTSGTANSPLHF. For the CDR3, the DNA is TGTGCCAGCACCTCCGGGACAGCTAATTCACCCCTCCACTTT.

This chain uses TRBV14 with TRBJ2-5; 10 bases are shared with TRBD2. In germline, CDR1 is SGHDN, CDR2 FVKESK. Trimming took 3 bases from V and 1 from J; bases not matched to a gene: 8. CDR3 length: 17 residues. The chain's CDR3 is CASSQTSGFYVQETQYF. CDR3 nucleotide sequence: TGTGCCAGCAGCCAGACTAGCGGGTTCTACGTCCAAGAGACCCAGTACTTC.

The chain combines TRBV30 with TRBJ1-4, with 11 bases that match TRBD1. Trimming took 3 bases from V and 3 from J; bases not matched to a gene: 6. This CDR3 has 16 amino acids. Germline loops: CDR1 GTSNPN, CDR2 SVGIG (reference sequence). CDR3 loop: CAWRTDRGLSNEKLFF. The CDR3, as DNA: TGTGCCTGGAGGACGGACAGGGGGCTCTCTAATGAAAAACTGTTTTTT.

This rearrangement joins TRBV9 to TRBJ2-7, with D unresolved. Trimming took off 0 bases at V and 3 bases at J, with 13 bases between the two ends. This CDR3 is 15 amino acids long. Germline V CDR1 and CDR2: SGDLS, YYNGEE. The CDR3 is CASSVGNSDFYEQYF. The CDR3 region has the DNA TGTGCCAGCAGCGTAGGGAACTCAGATTTCTACGAGCAGTACTTC.

J is TRBJ1-2 and V is TRBV2; TRBD1 matches 8 bases. The CDR3 covers 11 residues. Trimming at V came to 10 bases and at J to 6 bases, leaving 4 bases not matched to a gene. CDR1 is SNHLY, CDR2 FYNNEI, per germline. CDR3 amino acids: CANTDRDGYTF. CDR3 DNA: TGTGCCAACACGGACAGGGATGGCTACACCTTC.